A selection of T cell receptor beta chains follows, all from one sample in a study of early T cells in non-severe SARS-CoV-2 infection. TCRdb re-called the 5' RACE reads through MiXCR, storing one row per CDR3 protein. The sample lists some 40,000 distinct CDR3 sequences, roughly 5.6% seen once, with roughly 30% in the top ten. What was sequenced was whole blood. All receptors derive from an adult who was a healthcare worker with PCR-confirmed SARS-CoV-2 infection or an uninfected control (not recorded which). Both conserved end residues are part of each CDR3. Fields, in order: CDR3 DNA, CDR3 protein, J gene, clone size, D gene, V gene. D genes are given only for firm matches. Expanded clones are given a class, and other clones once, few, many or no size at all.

TGCGCCAGCAGCACCGGGACTAGCGGGAGGACTGCAGATACGCAGTATTTT CASSTGTSGRTADTQYF TRBJ2-3 . TRBD2 TRBV5-1
TGTGCCAGCAGCCCCACCCCCGGGACAGCTGAAGCTTTCTTT CASSPTPGTAEAFF TRBJ1-1 many TRBD1 TRBV11-3
TGCGCCAGCAGCCAAGATGCGGTGGGCACTAGCGGGAGCTATGAGCAGTTCTTC CASSQDAVGTSGSYEQFF TRBJ2-1 many TRBD2 TRBV4-1
TGTGCCAGCTCACGACTAGCGGGTTCCTACAATGAGCAGTTCTTC CASSRLAGSYNEQFF TRBJ2-1 few TRBD2 TRBV18
TGTGCCAGCAGTGGGGGGGACTCCAGCAATCAGCCCCAGCATTTT CASSGGDSSNQPQHF TRBJ1-5 many . TRBV6-1
TGCGCCAGCAGCCGTTCTGCTAGCGGGGGGCAGTCCTACAATGAGCAGTTCTTC CASSRSASGGQSYNEQFF TRBJ2-1 many TRBD2 TRBV4-3
TGTGCTAGCAGCTTAGACGAAGAGTCTGAGCAGTTCTTC CASSLDEESEQFF TRBJ2-1 many . TRBV7-7
TGTGCCAGCAGGGGAGAAGCCGGGGAGCTGTTTTTT CASRGEAGELFF TRBJ2-2 few . TRBV6-6
TGTGCCAGCAGTTTATCCCGGGAGCACGAGCAGTACTTC CASSLSREHEQYF TRBJ2-7 many . TRBV12-3/TRBV12-4
TGTGCCTGGAGTTCGGGGACAGGGGGCTTCTACGAGCAGTACTTC CAWSSGTGGFYEQYF TRBJ2-7 . TRBD1 TRBV30
TGTGCCAGCAGCTTAAACCGGGACAGACGGACTAGCGGGATAGCCAAAAACATTCAGTACTTC CASSLNRDRRTSGIAKNIQYF TRBJ2-4 many TRBD2 TRBV12-3/TRBV12-4
TGTGCCAGCAGCTCCCGGGCCTACTCTGGGGCCAACGTCCTGACTTTC CASSSRAYSGANVLTF TRBJ2-6 many . TRBV9
TGTGCCAGCAGCTCCGGGACTAGCCGGGGGTTCTTC CASSSGTSRGFF TRBJ2-1 . TRBD2 TRBV5-6
TGTGCCAGCGGGCGGGCGGGACAGTTTTACGAGCAGTACTTC CASGRAGQFYEQYF TRBJ2-7 many . TRBV11-2
TGTGCCAGCAGCCAAAGGGGACTAGCGGGGTCCACAGATACGCAGTATTTT CASSQRGLAGSTDTQYF TRBJ2-3 . TRBD2 TRBV7-2
TGTGCCAGCAGTTACTCCGACAGGAACACTGAAGCTTTCTTT CASSYSDRNTEAFF TRBJ1-1 . . TRBV6-2/TRBV6-3
TGTGCCAGCAGCTTAGAGCGGGGGGCTTGGAACGAGCAGTACTTC CASSLERGAWNEQYF TRBJ2-7 many TRBD2 TRBV7-2
TGTGCCAGCACCCGGACAGGGGGGTCCTATGGCTACACCTTC CASTRTGGSYGYTF TRBJ1-2 . TRBD1 TRBV28
TGTGCCAGCAGTTACTCCAATGAGCAGTTCTTC CASSYSNEQFF TRBJ2-1 many . TRBV6-5
TGTGCCAGCGCGGAGGAAGGGGGAGAGACCCAGTACTTC CASAEEGGETQYF TRBJ2-5 many . TRBV13
TGTGCCAGCAGTGACTCTCCCGGACAACCTAGCACAGATACGCAGTATTTT CASSDSPGQPSTDTQYF TRBJ2-3 . . TRBV6-4
TGTGCCAGCAGCCCATGGGCGTCCGGGGAGCTGTTTTTT CASSPWASGELFF TRBJ2-2 many . TRBV11-2
TGTGCCAGCGGACGGGGAGCTAACTATGGCTACACCTTC CASGRGANYGYTF TRBJ1-2 many . TRBV9
TGTGCCAGTAGGCGAAGACTAGCAGGCCAAGAGACCCAGTACTTC CASRRRLAGQETQYF TRBJ2-5 many TRBD2 TRBV19
TGTGCCAGCAGTTACTCGGGGCTTGGGGCCTACGAGCAGTACTTC CASSYSGLGAYEQYF TRBJ2-7 . . TRBV6-5
TGCGCCAGCAGCACGGGTCTGGTGGGCACTGAAGCTTTCTTT CASSTGLVGTEAFF TRBJ1-1 many . TRBV5-1
TGTGCCAGCAGCTTGGGAGGGGGCAATGGCTACACCTTC CASSLGGGNGYTF TRBJ1-2 few TRBD1 TRBV5-4
TGCAGTGCTAGATATGGGACAGCGGGGGATGGCTACACCTTC CSARYGTAGDGYTF TRBJ1-2 many TRBD1 TRBV20-1
TGTGCCAGCAGCTTAGGCAATAGCAATCAGCCCCAGCATTTT CASSLGNSNQPQHF TRBJ1-5 few . TRBV7-8
TGTGCCAGCAGCTCCCTGACAGGGGGCCTCTACAATGAGCAGTTCTTC CASSSLTGGLYNEQFF TRBJ2-1 . TRBD1 TRBV7-9
TGTGCCAGCTCGGCAGGGGCCGGGGCCAACGTCCTGACTTTC CASSAGAGANVLTF TRBJ2-6 . . TRBV2
TGTGCCAGCAGCCAGGAGACGAGCCGGACAGGGGAATACGAGCAGTACTTC CASSQETSRTGEYEQYF TRBJ2-7 . . TRBV3-2
TGTGCCAGCAGTCAAGGGGGAGGCCGAAGGGATACGCAGTATTTT CASSQGGGRRDTQYF TRBJ2-3 . . TRBV6-1